This is a list of T cell receptor beta chains from one sample in a study of cytotoxic CD8 clonotypes in ibrutinib-treated CLL. Profiling relied on immunoSEQ multiplex PCR, and the TCRdb table lists in-frame clones only, not all of them. The sample contains 20,000 or so clones, less than 80% of which appear only once. Sequenced here: PBMCs, sampled before ibrutinib treatment. The receptor set was obtained from a human donor with chronic lymphocytic leukemia. Both conserved end residues are part of each CDR3. The order of the fields is D gene, clone size, V gene, J gene, CDR3 protein, CDR3 DNA. A D gene is named only where the DNA matches it firmly. Clone size is shown for a subset of rows, as once, few, many or a class of expanded clone.

NA	NA	TRBV28	TRBJ2-7	CASSPPGAGGIGEQYF	TGTGCCAGCAGCCCTCCGGGGGCAGGGGGTATAGGCGAGCAGTACTTC
TRBD1	once	TRBV9	TRBJ2-2	CASSRFAGGQGKTGELFF	TGTGCCAGCAGCCGTTTCGCTGGCGGACAGGGGAAGACCGGGGAGCTGTTTTTT
NA	NA	TRBV27	TRBJ2-1	CASSDSRKGIYNEQFF	TGTGCCAGCAGTGACTCCCGAAAAGGGATCTACAATGAGCAGTTCTTC
NA	NA	TRBV15	TRBJ2-1	CATSRDTSSYNEQFF	TGTGCCACCAGCAGAGATACGAGCTCCTACAATGAGCAGTTCTTC
NA	NA	TRBV7-8	TRBJ2-1	CASNTWAGWISYNEQFF	TGTGCCAGCAACACGTGGGCGGGTTGGATATCCTACAATGAGCAGTTCTTC
NA	NA	TRBV9	TRBJ2-5	CASSVGLGGGRGETQYF	TGTGCCAGCAGCGTAGGGCTCGGTGGGGGGCGAGGAGAGACCCAGTACTTC
NA	NA	TRBV2	TRBJ2-7	CASKAGTYEQYF	TGTGCCAGCAAGGCAGGGACCTACGAGCAGTACTTC
NA	NA	TRBV7-9	TRBJ2-7	CASSMDISYEQYF	TGTGCCAGCAGCATGGACATCTCCTACGAGCAGTACTTC
TRBD1	NA	TRBV2	TRBJ2-1	CASSEGTVWNEQFF	TGTGCCAGCAGTGAGGGGACAGTATGGAATGAGCAGTTCTTC
NA	NA	TRBV9	TRBJ1-1	CASSLQGRVTEAFF	TGTGCCAGCAGCCTACAAGGTAGGGTGACTGAAGCTTTCTTT
NA	NA	TRBV5-8	TRBJ2-5	CASSPQETQYF	TGTGCCAGCAGCCCCCAAGAGACCCAGTACTTC
NA	NA	TRBV18	TRBJ2-1	CASSPMGEQFF	TGTGCCAGCTCACCAATGGGTGAGCAGTTCTTC
NA	NA	TRBV20-1	TRBJ2-7	CSGSFSYEQYF	TGCAGTGGATCTTTTTCCTACGAGCAGTACTTC
NA	NA	TRBV29-1	TRBJ2-2	CSARGRVPTGELFF	TGCAGCGCCCGCGGCAGGGTTCCCACCGGGGAGCTGTTTTTT
NA	few	TRBV4-3	TRBJ2-1	CASSQGVVVEAPREQFF	TGCGCCAGCAGCCAAGGGGTCGTTGTTGAGGCCCCCAGGGAGCAGTTCTTC
NA	NA	TRBV18	TRBJ2-5	CASSLTRSQETQYF	TGTGCCAGCTCACTAACTAGGAGCCAAGAGACCCAGTACTTC
NA	once	TRBV6-6	TRBJ2-5	CASNEGGQETQYF	TGTGCCAGCAACGAAGGGGGGCAAGAGACCCAGTACTTC
NA	few	TRBV18	TRBJ2-7	CASSTGLNEQYF	TGTGCCAGCTCCACCGGGCTGAACGAGCAGTACTTC
NA	NA	TRBV5-1	TRBJ2-1	CASSWLAEQFF	TGCGCCAGCAGCTGGTTAGCGGAGCAGTTCTTC
NA	NA	TRBV28	TRBJ2-7	CASRQGGRSYEQYF	TGTGCCAGCAGGCAGGGGGGAAGGTCCTACGAGCAGTACTTC
TRBD1	NA	TRBV2	TRBJ1-3	CASSVTGESGNTIYF	TGTGCCAGCAGTGTAACAGGGGAGTCGGGAAACACCATATATTTT
NA	NA	TRBV6-1	TRBJ1-2	CASSPQGVDGYTF	TGTGCCAGCAGTCCACAGGGAGTAGATGGCTACACCTTC
NA	NA	TRBV10-2	TRBJ2-1	CASSVGVSNNEQFF	TGCGCCAGCAGTGTTGGAGTTTCGAACAATGAGCAGTTCTTC
NA	NA	TRBV28	TRBJ1-5	CASSLSPGAPNQPQHF	TGTGCCAGCAGTTTATCACCAGGGGCCCCCAATCAGCCCCAGCATTTT
TRBD2	few	TRBV15	TRBJ2-3	CATSAGDLTDTQYF	TGTGCCACCAGCGCGGGAGACCTCACAGATACGCAGTATTTT
TRBD1	NA	TRBV5-4	TRBJ1-4	CASRSGTDVGEKLFF	TGTGCCAGCAGGTCCGGGACAGATGTTGGGGAAAAACTGTTTTTT
NA	NA	TRBV28	TRBJ1-4	CASSSGEKLFF	TGTGCCAGCAGTTCCGGGGAAAAACTGTTTTTT
NA	NA	TRBV7-9	TRBJ2-1	CASSHGGLSYNEQFF	TGTGCCAGCAGCCACGGGGGACTGTCCTACAATGAGCAGTTCTTC
NA	NA	TRBV30	TRBJ1-1	CAWSGRGRGPRTEAFF	TGTGCCTGGAGTGGGAGGGGCAGGGGCCCCCGCACTGAAGCTTTCTTT
NA	NA	TRBV28	TRBJ2-7	CASRTGSVTYEQYF	TGTGCCAGCAGGACAGGTAGCGTCACCTACGAGCAGTACTTC
NA	NA	TRBV5-1	TRBJ2-5	CASSFDRGREGQYF	TGCGCCAGCAGTTTCGACAGGGGGCGGGAGGGCCAGTACTTC
NA	NA	TRBV19	TRBJ2-1	CASNIGQSSYNEQFF	TGTGCCAGTAATATAGGACAGTCCTCCTACAATGAGCAGTTCTTC
NA	NA	TRBV6-5	TRBJ1-2	CASRSTGSKPDGYTF	TGTGCCAGCAGGTCAACCGGGTCCAAACCCGATGGCTACACCTTC
NA	NA	TRBV5-1	TRBJ2-5	CASSLSGRGEETQYF	TGCGCCAGCAGCTTGTCGGGGCGCGGGGAAGAGACCCAGTACTTC
TRBD1	few	TRBV5-4	TRBJ1-5	CASSSDRGNQPQHF	TGTGCCAGCAGCTCGGACAGGGGCAATCAGCCCCAGCATTTT
TRBD1	NA	TRBV6-6	TRBJ2-1	CASKTRTGNNEQFF	TGTGCCAGCAAGACCAGGACAGGGAACAATGAGCAGTTCTTC
TRBD2	NA	TRBV5-4	TRBJ2-2	CASSLGLAGGTGELFF	TGTGCCAGCAGCTTGGGGCTAGCGGGAGGTACCGGGGAGCTGTTTTTT
TRBD2	NA	TRBV5-6	TRBJ2-4	CASSKGLAGVENIQYF	TGTGCCAGCAGCAAGGGACTAGCGGGAGTAGAAAACATTCAGTACTTC
TRBD1	NA	TRBV5-4	TRBJ2-2	CASSWGQLLGTGELFF	TGTGCCAGCAGCTGGGGACAGCTCCTGGGCACCGGGGAGCTGTTTTTT
TRBD1	NA	TRBV16	TRBJ2-1	CASSQTGGNEQFF	TGTGCCAGCAGCCAGACAGGGGGGAATGAGCAGTTCTTC
NA	NA	TRBV7-3	TRBJ2-7	CASSLFPTDEQYF	TGTGCCAGCAGCTTATTCCCCACCGACGAGCAGTACTTC
NA	few	TRBV19	TRBJ2-3	CASSPRTQGATDTQYF	TGTGCCAGTAGTCCCCGTACGCAAGGGGCCACAGATACGCAGTATTTT
NA	NA	TRBV19	TRBJ1-1	CATLSLGQGRWDTEAFF	TGTGCCACATTAAGCCTGGGGCAGGGCCGGTGGGACACTGAAGCTTTCTTT
TRBD1	NA	TRBV2	TRBJ2-2	CASSGQGGFRTGELFF	TGTGCCAGCAGTGGACAGGGGGGTTTCCGTACCGGGGAGCTGTTTTTT
NA	NA	TRBV7-6	TRBJ2-5	CASSPTRGSQETQYF	TGTGCCAGCAGCCCCACTAGGGGGTCACAAGAGACCCAGTACTTC